The sequence of this T cell receptor (beta chain) was determined in a study of T cell responses to AZD1222 COVID-19 vaccine. Germline lookup yields CDR1 SGHKS and CDR2 YYEKEE (reference sequence). The V end was cut by 1 base, the J end by 2 bases, with 8 bases between. The CDR3 spans 14 residues. Produced via immunoSEQ multiplex PCR; TCRdb's table is partial and in-frame only. The sample lists 80,000 or so clones; around three quarters were seen once. The rearrangement uses TRBV5-5 and TRBJ2-3; D not resolved. The sample consisted of peripheral blood, taken 28 days after the second dose of the MenACWY control vaccine. This clonotype originated in an adult who received the MenACWY meningococcal vaccine as a control. The CDR3 DNA reads TGTGCCAGCAGCTTGTGGGTTGCCACAGATACGCAGTATTTT. Translating gives CASSLWVATDTQYF. Together with reference TRBV5-5 and TRBJ2-3, the CDR3 gives the full variable domain: DAGVTQSPTHLIKTRGQQVTLRCSPISGHKSVSWYQQVLGQGPQFIFQYYEKEERGRGNFPDRFSARQFPNYSSELNVNALLLGDSALYLCASSLWVATDTQYFGPGTRLTVL.